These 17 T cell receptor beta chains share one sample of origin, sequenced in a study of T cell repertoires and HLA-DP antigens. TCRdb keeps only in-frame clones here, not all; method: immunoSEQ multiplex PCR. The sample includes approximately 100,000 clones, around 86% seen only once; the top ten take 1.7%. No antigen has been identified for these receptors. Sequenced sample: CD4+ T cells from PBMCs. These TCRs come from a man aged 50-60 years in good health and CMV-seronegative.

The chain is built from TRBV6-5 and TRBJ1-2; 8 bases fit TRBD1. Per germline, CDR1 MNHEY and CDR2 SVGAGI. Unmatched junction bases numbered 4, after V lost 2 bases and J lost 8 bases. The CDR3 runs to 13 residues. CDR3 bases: TGTGCCAGCAGTTACCAGGGGGCTCAGGGCTACACCTTC. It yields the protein CASSYQGAQGYTF.

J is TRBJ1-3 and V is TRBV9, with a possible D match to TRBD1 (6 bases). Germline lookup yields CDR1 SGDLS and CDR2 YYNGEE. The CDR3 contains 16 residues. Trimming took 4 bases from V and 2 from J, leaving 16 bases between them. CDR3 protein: CASSTSTGFAGNTIYF. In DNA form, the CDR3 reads TGTGCCAGCAGCACCTCGACAGGTTTCGCTGGAAACACCATATATTTT. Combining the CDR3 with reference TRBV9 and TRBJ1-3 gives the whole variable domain DSGVTQTPKHLITATGQRVTLRCSPRSGDLSVYWYQQSLDQGLQFLIQYYNGEERAKGNILERFSAQQFPDLHSELNLSSLELGDSALYFCASSTSTGFAGNTIYFGEGSWLTVV.

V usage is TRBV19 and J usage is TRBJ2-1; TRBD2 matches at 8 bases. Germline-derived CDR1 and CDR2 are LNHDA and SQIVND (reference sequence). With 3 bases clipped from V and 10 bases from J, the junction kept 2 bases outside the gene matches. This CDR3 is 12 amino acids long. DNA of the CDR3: TGTGCCAGTAGTATCGGGAGGGGGGAGCAGTTCTTC. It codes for CASSIGRGEQFF.

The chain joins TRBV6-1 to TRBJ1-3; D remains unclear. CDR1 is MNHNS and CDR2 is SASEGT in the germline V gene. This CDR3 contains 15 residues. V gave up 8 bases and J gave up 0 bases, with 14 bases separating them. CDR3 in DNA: TGTGCCAGCTATAGTTCCTCCCCCTCTGGAAACACCATATATTTT. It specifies CASYSSSPSGNTIYF.

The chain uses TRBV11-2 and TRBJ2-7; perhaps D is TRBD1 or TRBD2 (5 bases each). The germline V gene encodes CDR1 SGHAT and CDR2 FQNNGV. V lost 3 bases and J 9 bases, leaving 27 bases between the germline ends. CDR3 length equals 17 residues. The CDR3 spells CASSFSRGSRTSIVQYF. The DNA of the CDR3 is TGTGCCAGCAGCTTTAGTAGAGGGTCCCGGACATCTATCGTGCAGTACTTC.

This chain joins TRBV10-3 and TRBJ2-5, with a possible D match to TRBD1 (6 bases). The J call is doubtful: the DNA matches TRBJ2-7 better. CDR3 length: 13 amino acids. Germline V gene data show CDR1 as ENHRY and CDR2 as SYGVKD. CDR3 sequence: CAISARGQYEQYF. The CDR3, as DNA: TGTGCCATCAGCGCAAGAGGACAGTACGAGCAGTACTTC.

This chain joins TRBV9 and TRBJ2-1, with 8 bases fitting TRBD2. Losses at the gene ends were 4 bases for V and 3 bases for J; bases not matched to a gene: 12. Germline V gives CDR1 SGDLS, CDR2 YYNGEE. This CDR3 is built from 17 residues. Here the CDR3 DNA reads TGTGCCAGCAGCCCCCTCGGGTGGCGGGAGGTCTACAATGAGCAGTTCTTC. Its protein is CASSPLGWREVYNEQFF.

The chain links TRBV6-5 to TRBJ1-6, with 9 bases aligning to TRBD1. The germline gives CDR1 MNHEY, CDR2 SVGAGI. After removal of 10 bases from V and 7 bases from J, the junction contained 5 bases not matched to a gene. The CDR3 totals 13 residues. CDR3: CATAGTGNSPLHF. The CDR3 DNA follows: TGTGCCACCGCCGGGACAGGGAATTCACCCCTCCACTTT.

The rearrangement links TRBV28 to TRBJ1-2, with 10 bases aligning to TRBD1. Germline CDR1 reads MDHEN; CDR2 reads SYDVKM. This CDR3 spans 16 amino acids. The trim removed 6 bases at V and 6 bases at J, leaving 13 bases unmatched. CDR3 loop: CASSLRQGASSNGYTF. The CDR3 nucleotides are TGTGCCAGCAGCCTTAGACAGGGGGCTTCTTCTAATGGCTACACCTTC.

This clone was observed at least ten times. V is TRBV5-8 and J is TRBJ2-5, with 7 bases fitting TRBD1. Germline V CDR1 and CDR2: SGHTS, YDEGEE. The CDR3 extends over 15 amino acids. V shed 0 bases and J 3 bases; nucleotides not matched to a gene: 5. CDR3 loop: CASSLEGTVKETQYF. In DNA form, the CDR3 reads TGTGCCAGCAGCTTGGAGGGGACAGTTAAAGAGACCCAGTACTTC.

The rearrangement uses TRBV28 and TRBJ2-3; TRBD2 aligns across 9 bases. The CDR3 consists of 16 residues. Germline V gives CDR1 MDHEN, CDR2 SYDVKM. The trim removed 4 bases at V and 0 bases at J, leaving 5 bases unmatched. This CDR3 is CASSSRLAASTDTQYF. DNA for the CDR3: TGTGCCAGCAGTTCCAGACTAGCGGCTAGCACAGATACGCAGTATTTT. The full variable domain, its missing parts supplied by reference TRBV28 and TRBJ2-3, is DVKVTQSSRYLVKRTGEKVFLECVQDMDHENMFWYRQDPGLGLRLIYFSYDVKMKEKGDIPEGYSVSREKKERFSLILESASTNQTSMYLCASSSRLAASTDTQYFGPGTRLTVL.

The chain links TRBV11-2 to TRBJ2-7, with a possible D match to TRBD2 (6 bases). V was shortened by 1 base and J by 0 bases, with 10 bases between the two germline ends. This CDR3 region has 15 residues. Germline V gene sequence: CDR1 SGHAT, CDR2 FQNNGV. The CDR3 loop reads CASSLVSGSSYEQYF. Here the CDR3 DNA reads TGTGCCAGCAGCTTAGTTAGCGGAAGCTCCTACGAGCAGTACTTC. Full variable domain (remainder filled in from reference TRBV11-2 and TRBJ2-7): EAGVAQSPRYKIIEKRQSVAFWCNPISGHATLYWYQQILGQGPKLLIQFQNNGVVDDSQLPKDRFSAERLKGVDSTLKIQPAKLEDSAVYLCASSLVSGSSYEQYFGPGTRLTVT.

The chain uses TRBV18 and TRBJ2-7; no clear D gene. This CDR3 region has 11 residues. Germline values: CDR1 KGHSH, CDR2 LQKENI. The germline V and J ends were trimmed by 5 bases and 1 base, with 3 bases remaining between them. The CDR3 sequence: CASSVSYEQYF. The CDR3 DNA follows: TGTGCCAGCTCAGTGTCCTACGAGCAGTACTTC.

CDR3 DNA sequence: TGCAGCGTTGATAAGTTTGGGACCTACGAGCAGTACTTC. Amino acids: CSVDKFGTYEQYF. V is TRBV29-1 and J is TRBJ2-7; D ambiguous. V was cut by 3 bases and J by 2 bases, with 11 bases left in between. The CDR3 consists of 13 residues. Germline V gene sequence: CDR1 SQVTM, CDR2 ANQGSEA.

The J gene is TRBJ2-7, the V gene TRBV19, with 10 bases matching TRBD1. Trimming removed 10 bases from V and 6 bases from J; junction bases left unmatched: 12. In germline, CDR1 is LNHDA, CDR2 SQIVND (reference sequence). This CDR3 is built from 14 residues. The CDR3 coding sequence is TGTGCCACTACGGGGACAGGGGAAGGACCCGAGCAGTACTTC. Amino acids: CATTGTGEGPEQYF.

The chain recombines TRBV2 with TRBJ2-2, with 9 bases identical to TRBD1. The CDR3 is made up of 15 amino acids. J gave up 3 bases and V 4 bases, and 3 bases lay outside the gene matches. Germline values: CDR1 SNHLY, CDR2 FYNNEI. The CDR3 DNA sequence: TGTGCCAGCAGTGTGGGGACAGGGTACACCGGGGAGCTGTTTTTT. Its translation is CASSVGTGYTGELFF.

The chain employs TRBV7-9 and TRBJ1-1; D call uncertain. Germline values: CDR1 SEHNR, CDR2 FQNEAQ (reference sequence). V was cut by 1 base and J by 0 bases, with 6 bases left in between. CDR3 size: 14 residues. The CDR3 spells CASSLVGVNTEAFF. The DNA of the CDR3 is TGTGCCAGCAGCTTAGTAGGAGTGAACACTGAAGCTTTCTTT.